Below are 8 T cell receptor beta chains sequenced from a single sample in a study of blood T cells in healthy people across ages. The authors ran a second PCR of about 6 to 11 cycles using a sample-barcoded 5' primer and a J-beta primer mix. TCRdb re-called the 5' RACE reads through MiXCR, storing one row per CDR3 protein. The data show roughly 640,000 distinct CDR3 sequences, with approximately 30% seen just once and 15% to 19% held by the top ten. Input material: blood. These receptor sequences come from a woman aged 80 or older in good health.

This clonotype has ten or more counts. The chain combines TRBV29-1 with TRBJ1-5, with TRBD1 matching 11 bases. Germline V gene sequence: CDR1 SQVTM, CDR2 ANQGSEA. V shed 4 bases, J shed 4 bases, and the junction held 0 bases outside the gene matches. This CDR3 comprises 13 residues. CDR3 DNA sequence: TGCAGCGTTGGGGACAGGGGGAATCAGCCCCAGCATTTT. Its translation is CSVGDRGNQPQHF.

This clonotype was observed many times. The gene calls are TRBV6-5 and TRBJ2-5; D not certain. The V end was cut by 10 bases, the J end by 5 bases, with 11 bases between. The CDR3 has 11 residues. Germline V gene sequence: CDR1 MNHEY, CDR2 SVGAGI. The CDR3 spells CATHLGETQYF. CDR3 sequence (DNA): TGTGCCACCCACCTCGGGGAGACCCAGTACTTC.

This clonotype was seen ten or more times. This rearrangement joins TRBV27 to TRBJ2-7; TRBD1 aligns across 8 bases. Germline V gene data show CDR1 as MNHEY and CDR2 as SMNVEV (reference sequence). The CDR3 runs 16 residues. V trimming: 5 bases; J trimming: 5 bases; junction bases outside the gene matches: 14. In DNA form, the CDR3 reads TGTGCCAGCAGTGTGGCAGGGGGCTTTTCTGTCCACGAGCAGTACTTC. Protein product: CASSVAGGFSVHEQYF.

The chain carries TRBV27 and TRBJ1-5, with 8 bases that match TRBD1. V lost 5 bases, J lost 4 bases, and 13 bases stayed unmatched. The CDR3 has 17 residues. Germline values: CDR1 MNHEY, CDR2 SMNVEV (reference sequence). The CDR3, as DNA: TGTGCCAGCAGTCAGGTCCGGACAGGGCTTACGAATCAGCCCCAGCATTTT. The encoded protein is CASSQVRTGLTNQPQHF.

This clonotype was detected ten times or more. This chain joins TRBV15 and TRBJ1-2, with D perhaps matching TRBD1 (5 bases). The V end was cut by 1 base, the J end by 4 bases, with 16 bases between. The CDR3 contains 16 residues. The germline V gene encodes CDR1 LNHNV and CDR2 YYDKDF (reference sequence). The CDR3 loop is CATSRGHDSAIYGYTF. DNA for the CDR3: TGTGCCACCAGCAGAGGCCACGACAGCGCGATCTATGGCTACACCTTC.

A note on this clonotype: Mismatch with germline at one junction end may stem from a read error. The chain is built from TRBV6-1 and TRBJ2-7; 10 positions agree with TRBD1. The tail of the sequence fits TRBJ2-5 better, so the J call may be wrong. The CDR3 extends over 17 amino acids. Germline V CDR1 and CDR2: MNHNS, SASEGT. Here the CDR3 reads CAISESLMTGGLETQYF. The CDR3 coding sequence is TGTGCCATCAGTGAGTCGCTAATGACAGGGGGCTTGGAGACCCAGTACTTC.

This clonotype has a count of ten or more. The rearrangement links TRBV2 to TRBJ2-3; TRBD1 matches at 8 bases. Germline V CDR1 and CDR2: SNHLY, FYNNEI. J lost 0 bases, V lost 6 bases, and 11 bases had no gene match. There are 17 residues in the CDR3. This chain's CDR3 is CASSNLYRGRSTDTQYF. Here the CDR3 DNA reads TGTGCCAGCAGCAACCTTTACAGGGGGAGGAGCACAGATACGCAGTATTTT.

This clonotype was observed many times. J is TRBJ2-5 and V is TRBV6-5; 7 positions match TRBD2. CDR1 is MNHEY and CDR2 is SVGAGI in the germline V gene. This CDR3 is 15 amino acids long. The trim removed 5 bases at V and 5 bases at J, leaving 11 bases unmatched. As DNA, the CDR3 is TGTGCCAGCAGTGACCCGGGACTACCAGCGGAGACCCAGTACTTC. This encodes CASSDPGLPAETQYF.